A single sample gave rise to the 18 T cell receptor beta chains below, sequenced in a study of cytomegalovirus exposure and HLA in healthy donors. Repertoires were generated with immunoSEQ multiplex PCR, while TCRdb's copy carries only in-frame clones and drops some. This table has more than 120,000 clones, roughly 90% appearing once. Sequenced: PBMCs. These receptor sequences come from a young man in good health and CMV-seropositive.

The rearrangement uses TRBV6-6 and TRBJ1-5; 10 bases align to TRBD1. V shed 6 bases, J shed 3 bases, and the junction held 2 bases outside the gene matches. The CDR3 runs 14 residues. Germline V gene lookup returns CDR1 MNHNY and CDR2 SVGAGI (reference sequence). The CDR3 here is CASSGTGDNQPQHF. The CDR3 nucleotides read TGTGCCAGCAGCGGGACAGGGGACAATCAGCCCCAGCATTTT.

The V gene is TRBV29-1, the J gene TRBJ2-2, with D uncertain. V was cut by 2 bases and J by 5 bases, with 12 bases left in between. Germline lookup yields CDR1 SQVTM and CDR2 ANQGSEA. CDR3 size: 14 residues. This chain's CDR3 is CSVEPQSQTGELFF. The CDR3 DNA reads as TGCAGCGTTGAACCCCAGTCCCAAACCGGGGAGCTGTTTTTT.

The CDR3 here is CASSPRGTGKNSPLHF. In nucleotides, the CDR3 is TGTGCCAGCAGCCCCCGTGGTACAGGCAAGAATTCACCCCTCCACTTT. This sequence joins TRBV5-4 and TRBJ1-6; perhaps TRBD1 as D (5 bases). This CDR3 comprises 16 residues. CDR1 is SGHNT, CDR2 YYREEE, per germline (reference sequence). Trimming cost V 4 bases and J 7 bases, with 18 bases left between them.

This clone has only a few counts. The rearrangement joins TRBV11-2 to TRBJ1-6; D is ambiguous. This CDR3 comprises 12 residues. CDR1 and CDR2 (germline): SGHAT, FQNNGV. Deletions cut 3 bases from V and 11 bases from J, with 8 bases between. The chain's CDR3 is CASSLGPTPLHF. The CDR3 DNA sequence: TGTGCCAGCAGCTTGGGCCCAACACCCCTCCACTTT.

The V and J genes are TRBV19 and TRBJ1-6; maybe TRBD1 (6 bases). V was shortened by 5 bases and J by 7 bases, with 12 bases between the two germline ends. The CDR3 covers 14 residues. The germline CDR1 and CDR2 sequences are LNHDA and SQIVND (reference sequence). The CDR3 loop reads CASSVGGFNSPLHF. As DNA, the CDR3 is TGTGCCAGTAGTGTTGGGGGCTTCAATTCACCCCTCCACTTT.

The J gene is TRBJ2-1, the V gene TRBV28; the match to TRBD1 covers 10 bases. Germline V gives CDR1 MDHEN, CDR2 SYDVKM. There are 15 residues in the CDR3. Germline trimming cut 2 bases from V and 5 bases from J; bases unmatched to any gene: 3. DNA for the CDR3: TGTGCCAGCAGTTTAGGGGACAGGGGTAACAATGAGCAGTTCTTC. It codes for CASSLGDRGNNEQFF. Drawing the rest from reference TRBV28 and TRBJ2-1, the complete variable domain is DVKVTQSSRYLVKRTGEKVFLECVQDMDHENMFWYRQDPGLGLRLIYFSYDVKMKEKGDIPEGYSVSREKKERFSLILESASTNQTSMYLCASSLGDRGNNEQFFGPGTRLTVL.

The CDR3 here is CAWSGEGLTHQPQHF. CDR3 sequence (DNA): TGTGCCTGGAGTGGGGAGGGGTTAACGCATCAGCCCCAGCATTTT. V usage is TRBV30 and J usage is TRBJ1-5, with D possibly being TRBD1 (5 bases). Germline CDR1 is GTSNPN and CDR2 is SVGIG (reference sequence). The CDR3 extends over 15 amino acids. V was cut by 1 base and J by 5 bases, with 15 bases left in between.

This CDR3 reads CAWRPQREGLEEQYF. DNA for the CDR3: TGTGCCTGGAGACCCCAGCGGGAGGGCCTAGAGGAGCAGTACTTC. This chain uses TRBV30 with TRBJ2-7, with TRBD2 identical over 10 bases. The CDR3 is 15 residues long. Unmatched junction bases numbered 12, after V lost 3 bases and J lost 7 bases. Per the germline V gene, CDR1 is GTSNPN and CDR2 is SVGIG (reference sequence).

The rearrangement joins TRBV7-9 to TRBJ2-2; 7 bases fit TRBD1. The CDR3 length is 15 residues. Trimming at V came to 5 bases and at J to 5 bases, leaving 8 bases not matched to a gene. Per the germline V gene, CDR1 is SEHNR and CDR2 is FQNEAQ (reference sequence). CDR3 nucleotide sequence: TGTGCCAGCAGCACCTCGACAGGGCGGACCGGGGAGCTGTTTTTT. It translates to CASSTSTGRTGELFF.

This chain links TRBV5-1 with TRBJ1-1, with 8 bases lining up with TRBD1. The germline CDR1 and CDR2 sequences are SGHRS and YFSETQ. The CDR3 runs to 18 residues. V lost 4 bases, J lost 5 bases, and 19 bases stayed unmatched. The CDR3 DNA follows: TGCGCCAGCAGCCCCAGGGCAGGGGGCGTTGGGGAGGGGACTGAAGCTTTCTTT. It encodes CASSPRAGGVGEGTEAFF.

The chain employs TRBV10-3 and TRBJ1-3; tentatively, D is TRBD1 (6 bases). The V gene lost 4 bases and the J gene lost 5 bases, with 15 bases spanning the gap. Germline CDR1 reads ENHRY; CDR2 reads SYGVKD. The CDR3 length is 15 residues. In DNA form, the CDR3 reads TGTGCCATCAGTGCAACAGGGAGGGTTAGAAACACCATATATTTT. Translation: CAISATGRVRNTIYF.

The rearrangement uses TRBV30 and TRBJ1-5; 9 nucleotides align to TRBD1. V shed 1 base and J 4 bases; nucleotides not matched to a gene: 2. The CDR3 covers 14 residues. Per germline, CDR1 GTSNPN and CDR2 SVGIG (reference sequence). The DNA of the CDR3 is TGTGCCTGGAGTGCTGGGACAGGGAATCAGCCCCAGCATTTT. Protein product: CAWSAGTGNQPQHF. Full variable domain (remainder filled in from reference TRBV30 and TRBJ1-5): SQTIHQWPATLVQPVGSPLSLECTVEGTSNPNLYWYRQAAGRGLQLLFYSVGIGQISSEVPQNLSASRPQDRQFILSSKKLLLSDSGFYLCAWSAGTGNQPQHFGDGTRLSIL.

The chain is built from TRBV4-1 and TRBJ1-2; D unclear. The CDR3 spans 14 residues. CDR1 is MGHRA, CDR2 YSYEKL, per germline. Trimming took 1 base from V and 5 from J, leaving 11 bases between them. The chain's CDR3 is CASSQVTVSYGYTF. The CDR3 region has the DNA TGCGCCAGCAGCCAAGTAACAGTTTCTTATGGCTACACCTTC.

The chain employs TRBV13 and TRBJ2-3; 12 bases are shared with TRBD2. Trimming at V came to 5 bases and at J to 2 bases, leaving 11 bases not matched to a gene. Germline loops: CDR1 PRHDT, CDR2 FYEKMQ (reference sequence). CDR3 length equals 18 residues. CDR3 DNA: TGTGCCAGCAGCCCCACAGACCGGACTAGCGGGATCACAGATACGCAGTATTTT. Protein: CASSPTDRTSGITDTQYF.

CDR3 bases: TGTGCCAGCAGTGAGAACCCAGGGCTCAGCAATCAGCCCCAGCATTTT. This codes for CASSENPGLSNQPQHF. The V and J genes are TRBV2 and TRBJ1-5, with D possibly TRBD1 on 5 matching bases. V dropped 3 bases and J dropped 1 base, with 13 bases sitting between them. Germline-derived CDR1 and CDR2 are SNHLY and FYNNEI. The CDR3 is 16 amino acids. The full variable domain, completed using reference TRBV2 and TRBJ1-5, is EPEVTQTPSHQVTQMGQEVILRCVPISNHLYFYWYRQILGQKVEFLVSFYNNEISEKSEIFDDQFSVERPDGSNFTLKIRSTKLEDSAMYFCASSENPGLSNQPQHFGDGTRLSIL.

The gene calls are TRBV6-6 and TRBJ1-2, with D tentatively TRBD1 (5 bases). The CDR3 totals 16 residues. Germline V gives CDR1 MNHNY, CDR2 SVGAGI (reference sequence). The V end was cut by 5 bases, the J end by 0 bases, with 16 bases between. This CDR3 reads CASSAGGSRANYGYTF. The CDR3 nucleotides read TGTGCCAGCAGTGCCGGGGGGAGTAGAGCTAACTATGGCTACACCTTC.

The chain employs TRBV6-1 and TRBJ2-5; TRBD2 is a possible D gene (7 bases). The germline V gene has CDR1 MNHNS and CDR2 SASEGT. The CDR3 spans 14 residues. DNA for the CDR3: TGTGCTATAGCGCTAGGGGGGGGCGAGGAGACCCAGTACTTC. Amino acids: CAIALGGGEETQYF.

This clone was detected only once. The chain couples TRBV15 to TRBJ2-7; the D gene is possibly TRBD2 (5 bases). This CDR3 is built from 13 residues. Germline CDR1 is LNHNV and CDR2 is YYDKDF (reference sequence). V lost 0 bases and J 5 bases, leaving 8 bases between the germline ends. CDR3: CATSRDKGDEQYF. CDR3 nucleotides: TGTGCCACCAGCAGAGATAAGGGAGACGAGCAGTACTTC.